The 5 T cell receptor beta chains below all came from one sample that was sequenced in a study of T cells expressing NK-cell markers (dated by TCRdb to between 2020 and 2021). To prepare the library, 5' RACE was applied. Sequencing took place on an Illumina HiSeq 2000. TCRdb reanalyzed the reads, keeping one entry per CDR3 protein sequence and omitting DNA. The sample table gives about 170,000 distinct CDR3 sequences. The ten largest clones capture around 21% of the sample. The sequenced material came from blood T cells: a sorted CD56 or NKG2C T cell subset, CD4+ or CD8+ T cells, or bulk PBMC T cells (not recorded which). The receptors were gathered from a man between 18 and 69 years old in good health.

V gene TRBV3-1 combines with J gene TRBJ1-2. The germline V gene has CDR1 LGHDT and CDR2 YNNKEL (reference sequence). The CDR3 has 13 residues. The CDR3 sequence is CASSLGTIYGYTF. Variable domain in full (rest from reference TRBV3-1 and TRBJ1-2): DTAVSQTPKYLVTQMGNDKSIKCEQNLGHDTMYWYKQDSKKFLKIMFSYNNKELIINETVPNRFSPKSPDKAHLNLHINSLELGDSAVYFCASSLGTIYGYTFGSGTRLTVV.

The V and J genes are TRBV11-2 and TRBJ2-7. This CDR3 is built from 13 residues. Germline CDR1 and CDR2: SGHAT and FQNNGV. CDR3: CASSFWGTYEQYF.

This chain connects TRBV9 to TRBJ2-1; TCRdb indicates TRBD1, and absent DNA this call remains unverified. Looked up from germline, CDR1 is SGDLS and CDR2 is YYNGEE. The CDR3 spans 15 residues. The CDR3 loop reads CASSPWTGGENEQFF.

This rearrangement joins TRBV27 to TRBJ1-5; TCRdb gives TRBD1 as the D gene, but with no DNA this cannot be confirmed. CDR1 is MNHEY and CDR2 is SMNVEV in the germline V gene (reference sequence). This CDR3 is 15 amino acids long. The CDR3 is CASKSDSWEQLPQHF.

The chain links TRBV7-3 to TRBJ2-1; TCRdb's D gene call, TRBD2, goes unchecked for lack of DNA. The CDR3 is made up of 15 amino acids. The germline V gene encodes CDR1 SGHTA and CDR2 FQGTGA. This CDR3 reads CASSPTGGPTDEQFF.